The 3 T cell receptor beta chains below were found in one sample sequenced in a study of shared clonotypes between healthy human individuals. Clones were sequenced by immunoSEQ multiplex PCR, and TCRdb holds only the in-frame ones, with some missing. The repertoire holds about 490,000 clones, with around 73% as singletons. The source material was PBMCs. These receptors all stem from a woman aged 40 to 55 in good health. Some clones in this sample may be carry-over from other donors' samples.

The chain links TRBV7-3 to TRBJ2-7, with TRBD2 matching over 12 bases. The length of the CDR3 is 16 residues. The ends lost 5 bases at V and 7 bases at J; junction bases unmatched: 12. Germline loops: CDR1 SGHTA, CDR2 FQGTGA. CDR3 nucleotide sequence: TGTGCCAGCAGCCCCTCGCGACTAGCGGGAGCACGGGAGCAGTACTTC. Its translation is CASSPSRLAGAREQYF.

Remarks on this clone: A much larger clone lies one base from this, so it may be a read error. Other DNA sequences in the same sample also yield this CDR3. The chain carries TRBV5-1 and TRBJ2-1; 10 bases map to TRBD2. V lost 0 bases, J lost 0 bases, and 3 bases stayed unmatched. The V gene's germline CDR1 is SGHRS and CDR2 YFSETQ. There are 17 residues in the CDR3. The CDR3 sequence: CASSLEASGSSYNEQFF. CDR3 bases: TGCGCCAGCAGCTTGGAAGCTAGCGGGAGCTCCTACAATGAGCAGTTCTTC.

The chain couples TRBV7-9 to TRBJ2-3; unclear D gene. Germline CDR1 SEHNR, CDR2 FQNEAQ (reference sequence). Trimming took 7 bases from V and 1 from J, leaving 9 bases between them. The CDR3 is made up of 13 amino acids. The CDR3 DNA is TGTGCCAGCATCCTCCCGGGCACAGATACGCAGTATTTT. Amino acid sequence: CASILPGTDTQYF. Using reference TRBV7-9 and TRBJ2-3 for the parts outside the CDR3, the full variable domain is DTGVSQNPRHKITKRGQNVTFRCDPISEHNRLYWYRQTLGQGPEFLTYFQNEAQLEKSRLLSDRFSAERPKGSFSTLEIQRTEQGDSAMYLCASILPGTDTQYFGPGTRLTVL.